The entry that follows covers one T cell receptor (beta chain) sequence. As yet, its antigen is unknown. This sample is drawn from a study of Ad26.COV2.S vaccination and SARS-CoV-2 variants. Profiled with immunoSEQ multiplex PCR; TCRdb holds only in-frame clones, not every one. The sample records some 410,000 clones, 80% to 95% being singletons. Documented treatment: roughly 19 received Ad26.COV2.S at low or high dose, single or two shots; 5 received placebo; per-sample allocation not given. Day 63 after the first vaccine or placebo injection was the time point for sampling. Study results and limitations: Placebo recipients trailed vaccine recipients in spike-specific TCR breadth. Analyses that measured TCR breadth and depth may have underestimated total T cell responses.

V lost 2 bases and J lost 0, with 14 bases in between. Germline CDR1 SGHVS, CDR2 FQNEAQ. The CDR3 loop spans 17 amino acids. The TCR was taken from a person between 18 and 59 years old who received the Ad26.COV2.S COVID-19 vaccine or a placebo. The starting material was peripheral blood, obtained in a trial of Ad26.COV2.S vaccine versus placebo. This sequence joins TRBV7-8 and TRBJ1-5, with a weak D call TRBD1 (5 bases). CDR3 sequence (DNA): TGTGCCAGCAGCTTACCAGCCCTCGGGGCTAGCAATCAGCCCCAGCATTTT. This gives the protein CASSLPALGASNQPQHF.